Listed below are T cell receptor beta chains from one sample, sequenced in a study of T cell responses to AZD1222 COVID-19 vaccine. Method: immunoSEQ multiplex PCR; TCRdb's copy keeps in-frame clones and lacks some. Altogether some 150,000 clones are present, about 82% being singletons, with the ten largest covering approximately 4.7%. Material: peripheral blood, obtained 28 days after the second AZD1222 dose. Receptors originate from an adult who received the AZD1222 COVID-19 vaccine. The CDR3 runs from the conserved cysteine through the conserved F or W. The D gene is left open where the match is weak. Only part of the rows carry a size: once, few, many, or a class if the clone is expanded.

clone_size	j_call	d_call	v_call	cdr3_length	cdr3_aa	cdr3_nt
.	TRBJ1-1	.	TRBV19	14	CASSMGQGRSEAFF	TGTGCCAGTAGTATGGGGCAGGGTCGGTCTGAAGCTTTCTTT
few	TRBJ2-1	.	TRBV19	14	CASSRGAGRSEQFF	TGTGCCAGTAGTAGGGGGGCGGGTCGGAGTGAGCAGTTCTTC
.	TRBJ2-3	TRBD2	TRBV24-1	16	CATSEYAGGQKDTQYF	TGTGCCACCAGCGAGTACGCGGGGGGGCAGAAAGATACGCAGTATTTT
.	TRBJ2-3	.	TRBV7-9	13	CASSLVPTDTQYF	TGTGCCAGCAGCTTAGTCCCAACAGATACGCAGTATTTT
.	TRBJ2-1	TRBD2	TRBV7-6	16	CASSSLLADSYNEQFF	TGTGCCAGCAGCTCTCTACTAGCGGACTCCTACAATGAGCAGTTCTTC
few	TRBJ1-1	.	TRBV10-3	12	CAISRGTTEAFF	TGTGCCATCAGTCGAGGGACCACTGAAGCTTTCTTT
.	TRBJ1-3	.	TRBV12-3/TRBV12-4	12	CASSLIGDTIYF	TGTGCCAGCAGTTTAATTGGGGACACCATATATTTT
.	TRBJ1-2	.	TRBV5-1	13	CASSPDTNYGYTF	TGCGCCAGCAGCCCCGACACCAACTATGGCTACACCTTC
.	TRBJ1-3	.	TRBV20-1	11	CSARDSHTIYF	TGCAGTGCTAGAGATTCGCACACCATATATTTT
.	TRBJ2-5	TRBD1	TRBV6-5	15	CASSRTGGPQETQYF	TGTGCCAGCAGCAGAACAGGGGGACCCCAAGAGACCCAGTACTTC
.	TRBJ2-7	.	TRBV5-6	15	CASSPGGTAPYEQYF	TGTGCCAGCAGCCCGGGGGGGACAGCGCCCTACGAGCAGTACTTC
.	TRBJ2-1	.	TRBV25-1	16	CASREIAGQSYNEQFF	TGTGCCAGCAGGGAAATCGCGGGACAATCCTACAATGAGCAGTTCTTC
.	TRBJ2-3	.	TRBV18	15	CASSPVRLGGDTQYF	TGTGCCAGCTCACCAGTGAGACTTGGGGGAGATACGCAGTATTTT
.	TRBJ1-1	.	TRBV18	14	CASSEDRMNTEAFF	TGTGCCAGCTCAGAAGACAGGATGAACACTGAAGCTTTCTTT
.	TRBJ2-3	.	TRBV28	16	CASRSGQLTVTDTQYF	TGTGCCAGCAGAAGCGGACAGCTCACTGTCACAGATACGCAGTATTTT
.	TRBJ2-2	TRBD1	TRBV6-5	15	CASRTGPANTGELFF	TGTGCCTCAAGGACAGGACCAGCGAACACCGGGGAGCTGTTTTTT
.	TRBJ2-7	.	TRBV5-1	14	CASSLLEVTVEQYF	TGCGCCAGCAGCTTGTTGGAGGTTACCGTCGAGCAGTACTTC
.	TRBJ1-5	TRBD1	TRBV6-5	15	CASRSSTGIAQPQHF	TGTGCCAGCAGAAGCTCGACAGGGATCGCGCAGCCCCAGCATTTT
once	TRBJ1-3	.	TRBV28	15	CASSLIGASGNTIYF	TGTGCCAGCAGTTTAATCGGGGCTTCTGGAAACACCATATATTTT
.	TRBJ1-3	.	TRBV6-1	16	CASSEARQATGNTIYF	TGTGCCAGCAGTGAAGCGCGACAGGCAACTGGAAACACCATATATTTT
.	TRBJ1-2	.	TRBV6-5	12	CASSRGGSGYTF	TGTGCCAGCAGTCGTGGGGGTAGCGGCTACACCTTC
.	TRBJ2-3	.	TRBV29-1	14	CSATLTGRTDTQYF	TGCAGCGCGACCCTCACAGGGCGCACAGATACGCAGTATTTT
.	TRBJ2-3	.	TRBV5-1	15	CASTGGAAGPDTQYF	TGCGCCAGCACCGGAGGGGCGGCGGGACCAGATACGCAGTATTTT
few	TRBJ2-7	.	TRBV7-8	14	CASSPDAGGSEQYF	TGTGCCAGCAGCCCGGACGCCGGCGGTTCGGAGCAGTACTTC
few	TRBJ2-7	TRBD1	TRBV6-5	15	CASSYGQGAINEQYF	TGTGCCAGCAGTTATGGTCAGGGGGCGATCAACGAGCAGTACTTC
.	TRBJ1-3	TRBD1	TRBV2	14	CASSRDRAGNTIYF	TGTGCCAGCAGTCGCGACAGGGCTGGAAACACCATATATTTT
.	TRBJ1-5	.	TRBV10-1	13	CASSEGFNQPQHF	TGCGCCAGCAGTGAAGGTTTCAATCAGCCCCAGCATTTT
.	TRBJ1-1	.	TRBV9	13	CASSVGWNTEAFF	TGTGCCAGCAGCGTTGGGTGGAACACTGAAGCTTTCTTT
.	TRBJ2-2	.	TRBV4-1	14	CASSQEPITGELFF	TGCGCCAGCAGCCAAGAGCCCATCACCGGGGAGCTGTTTTTT
.	TRBJ1-5	.	TRBV7-2	17	CASSSRYSIYSNQPQHF	TGTGCCAGCAGCTCCCGCTACAGCATTTATAGCAATCAGCCCCAGCATTTT
.	TRBJ1-6	.	TRBV21-1	18	CASTLATPGDALNSPLHF	TGTGCCAGCACTCTTGCCACCCCAGGGGACGCTCTCAATTCACCCCTCCACTTT
.	TRBJ2-3	TRBD2	TRBV30	15	CAWSALAGSTDTQYF	TGTGCCTGGAGCGCACTAGCGGGTTCCACAGATACGCAGTATTTT
.	TRBJ2-4	TRBD2	TRBV5-1	14	CASSLAGGLDIQYF	TGCGCCAGCAGTCTAGCGGGAGGGCTAGACATTCAGTACTTC
.	TRBJ1-2	.	TRBV12-3/TRBV12-4	12	CASSLGQIGYTF	TGTGCCAGCAGTTTAGGGCAGATCGGCTACACCTTC
.	TRBJ1-5	.	TRBV28	12	CASKGGDQPQHF	TGTGCCAGCAAGGGGGGGGATCAGCCCCAGCATTTT
once	TRBJ2-5	.	TRBV9	16	CASSVATGGLQETQYF	TGTGCCAGCAGCGTAGCTACTGGGGGATTACAAGAGACCCAGTACTTC
.	TRBJ2-2	.	TRBV12-3/TRBV12-4	12	CASRINTGELFF	TGTGCCAGCAGGATCAACACCGGGGAGCTGTTTTTT
.	TRBJ2-1	.	TRBV5-4	16	CASSRTPRDGINEQFF	TGTGCCAGCAGCCGTACCCCTCGGGACGGGATAAATGAGCAGTTCTTC
.	TRBJ1-1	.	TRBV27	13	CASSLLEDTEAFF	TGTGCCAGCAGTTTATTAGAGGACACTGAAGCTTTCTTT
.	TRBJ2-1	TRBD2	TRBV10-2	16	CASSGTSGSEDNEQFF	TGCGCCAGCAGTGGGACTAGCGGGAGTGAGGACAATGAGCAGTTCTTC
.	TRBJ2-7	TRBD2	TRBV6-5	15	CASSYLTGLAYEQYF	TGTGCCAGCAGTTACCTTACGGGACTAGCCTACGAGCAGTACTTC
.	TRBJ1-2	.	TRBV5-1	15	CASSPTLRGSGGYTF	TGCGCCAGCAGCCCAACACTTAGGGGATCGGGTGGCTACACCTTC
.	TRBJ1-6	TRBD1	TRBV6-1	14	CASSEGQGIGPLHF	TGTGCCAGCAGTGAAGGACAGGGGATAGGACCCCTCCACTTT
.	TRBJ1-5	.	TRBV11-2	12	CASSFLGQPQHF	TGTGCCAGCAGCTTCTTAGGTCAGCCCCAGCATTTT
.	TRBJ2-1	.	TRBV30	13	CAWSVVDYNEQFF	TGTGCCTGGAGTGTAGTAGACTACAATGAGCAGTTCTTC